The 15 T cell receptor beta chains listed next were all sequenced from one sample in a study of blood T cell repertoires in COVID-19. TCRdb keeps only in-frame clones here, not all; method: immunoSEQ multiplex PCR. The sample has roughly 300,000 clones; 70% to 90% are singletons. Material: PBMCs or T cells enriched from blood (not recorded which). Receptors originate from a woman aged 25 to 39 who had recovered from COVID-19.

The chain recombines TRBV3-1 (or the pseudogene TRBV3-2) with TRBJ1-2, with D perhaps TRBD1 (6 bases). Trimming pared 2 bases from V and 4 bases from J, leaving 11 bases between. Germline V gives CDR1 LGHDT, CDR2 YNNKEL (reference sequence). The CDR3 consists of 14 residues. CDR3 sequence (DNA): TGTGCCAGCAGCCAATACGGACAGCTCTATGGCTACACCTTC. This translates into CASSQYGQLYGYTF.

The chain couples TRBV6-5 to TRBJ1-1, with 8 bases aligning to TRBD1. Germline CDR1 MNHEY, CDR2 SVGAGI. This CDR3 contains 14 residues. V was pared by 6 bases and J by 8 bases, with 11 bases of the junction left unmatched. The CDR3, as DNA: TGTGCCAGCAGCCGACAGGGGATCCGAGGGGAAGCTTTCTTT. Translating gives CASSRQGIRGEAFF.

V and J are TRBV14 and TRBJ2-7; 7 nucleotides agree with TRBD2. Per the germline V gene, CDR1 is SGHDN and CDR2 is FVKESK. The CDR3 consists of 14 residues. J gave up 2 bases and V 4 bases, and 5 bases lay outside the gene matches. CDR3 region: CASSLGLETYEQYF. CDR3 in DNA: TGTGCCAGCAGCCTCGGACTAGAGACCTACGAGCAGTACTTC.

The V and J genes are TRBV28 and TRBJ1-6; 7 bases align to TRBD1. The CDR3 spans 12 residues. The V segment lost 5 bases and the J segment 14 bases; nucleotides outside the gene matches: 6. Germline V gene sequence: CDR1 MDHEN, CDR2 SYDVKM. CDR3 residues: CASSLLRGALHF. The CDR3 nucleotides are TGTGCCAGCAGTCTGCTCAGGGGGGCCCTCCACTTT.

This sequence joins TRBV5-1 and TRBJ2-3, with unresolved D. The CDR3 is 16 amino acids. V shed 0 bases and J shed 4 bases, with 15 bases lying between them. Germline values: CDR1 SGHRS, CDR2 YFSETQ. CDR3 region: CASSLGLQTTPDTQYF. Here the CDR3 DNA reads TGCGCCAGCAGCTTGGGACTCCAGACGACCCCAGATACGCAGTATTTT. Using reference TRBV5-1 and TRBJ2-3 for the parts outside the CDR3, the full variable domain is KAGVTQTPRYLIKTRGQQVTLSCSPISGHRSVSWYQQTPGQGLQFLFEYFSETQRNKGNFPGRFSGRQFSNSRSEMNVSTLELGDSALYLCASSLGLQTTPDTQYFGPGTRLTVL.

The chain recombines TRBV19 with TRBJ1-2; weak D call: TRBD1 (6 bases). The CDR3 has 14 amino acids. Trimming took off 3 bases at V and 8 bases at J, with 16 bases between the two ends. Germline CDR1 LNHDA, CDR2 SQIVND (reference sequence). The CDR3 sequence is CASSMSQGRWGYTF. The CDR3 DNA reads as TGTGCCAGTAGTATGAGTCAGGGGCGCTGGGGCTACACCTTC.

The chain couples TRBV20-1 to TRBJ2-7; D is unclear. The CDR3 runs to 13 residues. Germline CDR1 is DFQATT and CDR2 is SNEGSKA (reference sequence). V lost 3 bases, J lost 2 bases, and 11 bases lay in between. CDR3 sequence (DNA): TGCAGTGCTAGTCCCAGGCCTACCTACGAGCAGTACTTC. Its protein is CSASPRPTYEQYF.

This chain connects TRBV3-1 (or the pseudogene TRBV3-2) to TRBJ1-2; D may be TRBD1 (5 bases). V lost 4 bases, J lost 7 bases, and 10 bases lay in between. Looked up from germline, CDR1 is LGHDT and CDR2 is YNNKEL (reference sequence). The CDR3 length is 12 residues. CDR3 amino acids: CASSRGGSGYTF. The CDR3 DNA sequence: TGTGCCAGCAGCCGCGGGGGATCTGGCTACACCTTC.

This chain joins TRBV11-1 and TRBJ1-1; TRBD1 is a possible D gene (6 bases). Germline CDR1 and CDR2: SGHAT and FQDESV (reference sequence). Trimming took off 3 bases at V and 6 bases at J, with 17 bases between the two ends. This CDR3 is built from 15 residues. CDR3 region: CASSFSGGVSAEAFF. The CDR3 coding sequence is TGTGCCAGCAGCTTTTCGGGGGGCGTGAGCGCTGAAGCTTTCTTT.

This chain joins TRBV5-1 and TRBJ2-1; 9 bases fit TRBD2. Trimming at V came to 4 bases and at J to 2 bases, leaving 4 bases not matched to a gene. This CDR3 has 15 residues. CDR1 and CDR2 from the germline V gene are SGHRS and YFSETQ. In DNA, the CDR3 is TGCGCCAGCAGCCCGTTAGCGGGGGCCTACAATGAGCAGTTCTTC. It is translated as CASSPLAGAYNEQFF.

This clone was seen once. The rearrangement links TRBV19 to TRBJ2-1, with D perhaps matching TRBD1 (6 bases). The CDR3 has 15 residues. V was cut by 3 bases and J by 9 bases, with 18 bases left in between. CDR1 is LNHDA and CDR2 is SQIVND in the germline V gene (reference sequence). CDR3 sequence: CASSIGQTQGREQFF. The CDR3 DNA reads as TGTGCCAGTAGTATTGGACAGACTCAGGGGCGTGAGCAGTTCTTC.

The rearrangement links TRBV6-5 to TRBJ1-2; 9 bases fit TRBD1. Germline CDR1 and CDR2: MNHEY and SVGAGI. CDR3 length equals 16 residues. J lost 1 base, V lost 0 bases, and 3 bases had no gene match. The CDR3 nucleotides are TGTGCCAGCAGTTACTCGATGACAGGGGGTAACTATGGCTACACCTTC. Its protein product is CASSYSMTGGNYGYTF.

CDR3 sequence: CASSIIGSSYEQYF. The CDR3 DNA reads as TGTGCCAGTAGTATCATTGGGAGCTCCTACGAGCAGTACTTC. This chain connects TRBV19 to TRBJ2-7, with D possibly being TRBD2 (5 bases). CDR1 and CDR2 from the germline V gene are LNHDA and SQIVND (reference sequence). Deletions cut 3 bases from V and 0 bases from J, with 9 bases between. The CDR3 contains 14 residues.

For the CDR3, the DNA is TGTGCCAGCAGCTTAGCCGGCAGGGGTTCCTATAATTCACCCCTCCACTTT. Its translation: CASSLAGRGSYNSPLHF. The rearrangement links TRBV7-9 to TRBJ1-6; a weak D match, TRBD1 (6 bases). This CDR3 contains 17 residues. Trimming took 0 bases from V and 1 from J, leaving 10 bases between them. Germline-derived CDR1 and CDR2 are SEHNR and FQNEAQ (reference sequence).

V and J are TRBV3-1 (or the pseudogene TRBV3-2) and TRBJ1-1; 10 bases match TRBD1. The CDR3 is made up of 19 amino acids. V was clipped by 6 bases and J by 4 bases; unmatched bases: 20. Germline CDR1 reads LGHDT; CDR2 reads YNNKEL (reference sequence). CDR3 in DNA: TGTGCCAGCAGACCCCATCCGGAGGGACAGGGGAGGGGTACCACTGAAGCTTTCTTT. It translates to CASRPHPEGQGRGTTEAFF.